This TCR beta chain was documented in a study of blood T cells in healthy people across ages. Germline CDR1 SGHVS, CDR2 FNYEAQ. The CDR3 length is 16 residues. Trimming pared 4 bases from V and 5 bases from J, leaving 21 bases between. This clonotype appeared many times. A much bigger clone sits one base away, suggesting this may be a read error. With a J-beta primer mix and a sample-barcoded 5' primer, a second PCR ran roughly 6 to 11 cycles. Via MiXCR, TCRdb re-called the 5' RACE reads, giving one row per CDR3 protein. The profile shows more than 750,000 distinct CDR3 sequences, roughly 29% of them singletons. This same sample was also taken into another study, of T cells of mothers and their children. That paper states: Every mother produced more than 8.5 million TCR beta CDR3 reads, whereas every child provided several million. Related mother-child pairs showed slightly, non-significantly higher overlap than unrelated pairs.

Sequenced input: blood. The chain links TRBV7-6 to TRBJ2-7, with D possibly matching TRBD1 (7 bases). The clonotype comes from a woman aged 40 to 50 in good health. The CDR3 loop reads CASSSPVGGGGDEQYF. CDR3 coding DNA: TGTGCCAGCAGCTCTCCCGTTGGAGGGGGCGGCGACGAGCAGTACTTC.